The rows below give T cell receptor beta chains drawn from one sample of a study of response to subunit inactivated influenza vaccine. TCRdb re-analysed the RT-PCR reads in MiXCR, keeping a single row per CDR3 protein. This table has 490,000 or so distinct CDR3 sequences, less than 10% appearing once. The specimen comprised PBMCs from blood, sampled around 25 months after vaccination. All receptors come from a man between 50 and 69 years old who received an inactivated influenza vaccine. The CDR3 runs from the conserved cysteine through the conserved F or W. Fields, in order: clone size, V gene, J gene, D gene, CDR3 protein, CDR3 DNA. D genes are given only for firm matches. The size of a clone is reported for some rows only, either as once, few or many, or as a class for expanded clones.

few	TRBV19	TRBJ1-2	NA	CASSPRRYGYTF	TGTGCCAGTAGTCCGAGACGCTATGGCTACACCTTC
few	TRBV5-1	TRBJ1-1	NA	CASSPNSGVTEAFF	TGCGCCAGCAGCCCCAATTCTGGGGTCACTGAAGCTTTCTTT
NA	TRBV5-6	TRBJ2-4	NA	CASSPGTPQNIQYF	TGTGCCAGCAGCCCCGGGACCCCGCAAAACATTCAGTACTTC
many	TRBV29-1	TRBJ1-1	NA	CSVEDGGTITEAFF	TGCAGCGTTGAGGACGGTGGAACGATCACTGAAGCTTTCTTT
NA	TRBV28	TRBJ1-2	NA	CASSLRGSTYGYTF	TGTGCCAGCAGTTTAAGAGGCAGTACCTATGGCTACACCTTC
many	TRBV6-1	TRBJ2-2	TRBD1	CASRAGGANTGELFF	TGTGCCAGCAGAGCAGGGGGCGCGAACACCGGGGAGCTGTTTTTT
few	TRBV10-3	TRBJ2-3	NA	CAIKEKQGSDTQYF	TGTGCCATCAAGGAGAAGCAGGGCTCAGATACGCAGTATTTT
NA	TRBV5-1	TRBJ1-5	NA	CASSLADPQQQPQHF	TGCGCCAGCAGCTTGGCGGACCCTCAGCAGCAGCCCCAGCATTTT
NA	TRBV29-1	TRBJ1-5	NA	CSVAALDSNQPQHF	TGCAGCGTTGCCGCCCTCGATAGCAATCAGCCCCAGCATTTT
many	TRBV6-5	TRBJ2-2	TRBD1	CASSYGTANTGELFF	TGTGCCAGCAGCTACGGGACAGCGAACACCGGGGAGCTGTTTTTT
NA	TRBV5-1	TRBJ1-3	NA	CASSSPFGNTIYF	TGCGCCAGCAGCTCCCCCTTCGGAAACACCATATATTTT
many	TRBV12-3/TRBV12-4	TRBJ1-5	NA	CASSLLGAQSNQPQHF	TGTGCCAGCAGTTTACTCGGGGCGCAGAGCAATCAGCCCCAGCATTTT
many	TRBV7-9	TRBJ2-2	TRBD1	CASRHDRGLGTGELFF	TGTGCCAGCAGACACGACAGGGGGCTCGGCACCGGGGAGCTGTTTTTT
few	TRBV28	TRBJ2-5	NA	CASSLLGHETQYF	TGTGCCAGCAGTTTATTAGGACACGAGACCCAGTACTTC
few	TRBV6-2/TRBV6-3	TRBJ2-1	TRBD1	CASSYRGQRGQFF	TGTGCCAGCAGTTACAGGGGGCAAAGGGGGCAGTTCTTC
NA	TRBV12-3/TRBV12-4	TRBJ1-1	NA	CASRASGTVVTEAFF	TGTGCCAGCAGAGCTTCCGGGACGGTCGTAACTGAAGCTTTCTTT
few	TRBV7-2	TRBJ2-5	TRBD2	CASSLWREGAGETQYF	TGTGCCAGCAGCTTATGGCGGGAGGGGGCTGGGGAGACCCAGTACTTC
many	TRBV28	TRBJ2-5	NA	CASSLLRGVGYEETQYF	TGTGCCAGCAGTTTACTCAGGGGTGTCGGGTATGAAGAGACCCAGTACTTC
many	TRBV7-9	TRBJ1-1	TRBD1	CASSSPGQGNTEAFF	TGTGCCAGCAGCTCACCGGGACAGGGGAACACTGAAGCTTTCTTT
NA	TRBV7-8	TRBJ2-7	TRBD2	CASSLALAGGVHEQYF	TGTGCCAGCAGCTTAGCGTTAGCGGGAGGGGTCCACGAGCAGTACTTC
NA	TRBV5-1	TRBJ1-5	TRBD1	CASSEGTGGSFKPQHF	TGCGCCAGCAGCGAGGGAACAGGGGGCAGTTTTAAGCCCCAGCATTTT
NA	TRBV18	TRBJ2-7	NA	CASSPRLLDSYEQYF	TGTGCCAGCTCACCTAGACTGCTCGACTCCTACGAGCAGTACTTC
NA	TRBV20-1	TRBJ2-3	TRBD2	CSAVIGLAVGTDTQYF	TGCAGTGCTGTAATAGGCCTAGCGGTAGGGACAGATACGCAGTATTTT
many	TRBV20-1	TRBJ2-3	NA	CSARVLGVTQYF	TGCAGTGCTAGAGTTTTGGGGGTTACGCAGTATTTT
NA	TRBV14	TRBJ1-2	TRBD1	CASSQPGQGYGYTF	TGTGCCAGCAGCCAACCGGGACAGGGGTATGGCTACACCTTC
NA	TRBV4-3	TRBJ2-1	TRBD2	CASSQEGSGGVYNEQFF	TGCGCCAGCAGCCAAGAAGGTAGCGGGGGGGTGTACAATGAGCAGTTCTTC
NA	TRBV10-3	TRBJ2-7	TRBD1	CAITGGQTNEQYF	TGTGCCATCACAGGGGGACAGACAAACGAGCAGTACTTC
many	TRBV29-1	TRBJ2-5	TRBD1	CSVMRDRQETQYF	TGCAGCGTGATGAGGGACAGGCAAGAGACCCAGTACTTC
few	TRBV29-1	TRBJ2-1	NA	CSVEWASSYNEQFF	TGCAGCGTTGAGTGGGCTAGCTCCTACAATGAGCAGTTCTTC
many	TRBV20-1	TRBJ2-5	NA	CSAPGETFLGETQYF	TGCAGTGCCCCCGGAGAGACATTTCTGGGGGAGACCCAGTACTTC
NA	TRBV7-9	TRBJ2-3	TRBD2	CASSSTSGAADTQYF	TGTGCCAGCAGCTCGACTAGCGGGGCCGCAGATACGCAGTATTTT
few	TRBV15	TRBJ2-1	TRBD2	CATSSLGGSRQFF	TGTGCCACCAGCAGCCTGGGAGGGTCGAGGCAGTTCTTC
NA	TRBV4-2	TRBJ2-3	NA	CASSQDPSQSISTDTQYF	TGTGCCAGCAGCCAAGACCCGAGTCAGTCCATCAGCACAGATACGCAGTATTTT
few	TRBV14	TRBJ2-3	NA	CASSRTRGSDTQYF	TGTGCCAGCAGTCGGACGAGAGGGTCGGATACGCAGTATTTT
few	TRBV3-1	TRBJ2-1	NA	CASSQGRAEQFF	TGTGCCAGCAGCCAAGGAAGGGCAGAGCAGTTCTTC
few	TRBV7-8	TRBJ2-7	TRBD1	CASSFAGTAPYEQYF	TGTGCCAGCAGCTTCGCCGGGACAGCCCCCTACGAGCAGTACTTC
NA	TRBV28	TRBJ2-1	TRBD2	CASAGVRNEQFF	TGTGCCAGCGCGGGAGTTCGCAATGAGCAGTTCTTC
many	TRBV10-3	TRBJ2-1	TRBD1	CAISPGTGGSYNEQFF	TGTGCCATCAGTCCCGGGACAGGGGGCTCCTACAATGAGCAGTTCTTC
many	TRBV5-1	TRBJ2-4	TRBD1	CASSLGTGGNIQYF	TGCGCCAGCAGCTTGGGGACAGGGGGGAACATTCAGTACTTC
NA	TRBV12-3/TRBV12-4	TRBJ1-2	NA	CASSFSAGSRGGYTF	TGTGCCAGCAGTTTCAGTGCTGGTAGCCGTGGCGGCTACACCTTC
NA	TRBV4-2	TRBJ1-1	NA	CASSQDLRGGRTEAFF	TGTGCCAGCAGCCAAGATTTACGGGGCGGTAGGACTGAAGCTTTCTTT